The 8 T cell receptor beta chains presented below share a single source sample, sequenced in a study of blood T cells in healthy people across ages. The authors ran a second PCR of roughly 6 to 12 cycles using a sample-barcoded 5' primer and a J-beta primer mix. Each CDR3 protein gets one entry after TCRdb re-called the 5' RACE reads with MiXCR. The table has approximately 800,000 distinct CDR3 sequences, roughly 50% seen once. Source material: blood. Every receptor here comes from a man younger than 45 in good health.

The chain employs TRBV6-2 or TRBV6-3 and TRBJ1-2; D is ambiguous. V was clipped by 3 bases and J by 6 bases, with 8 bases between them. CDR1 is MNHEY, CDR2 SVGEGT, per germline. This CDR3 spans 12 amino acids. The CDR3 region is CASSYGQNGYTF. DNA of the CDR3: TGTGCCAGCAGTTATGGGCAGAATGGCTACACCTTC.

This sequence joins TRBV28 and TRBJ2-7; possible D gene TRBD2, 6 bases. CDR1 is MDHEN, CDR2 SYDVKM, per germline. The ends were cut back, 5 bases at V and 0 bases at J, with 20 bases in the middle. The CDR3 length is 17 residues. In DNA form, the CDR3 reads TGTGCCAGCAGTACAATAACCTACTTCGGGGGCTCCTACGAGCAGTACTTC. Amino acid sequence: CASSTITYFGGSYEQYF.

V is TRBV20-1 and J is TRBJ2-4, with 11 bases identical to TRBD2. Germline V gene sequence: CDR1 DFQATT, CDR2 SNEGSKA (reference sequence). CDR3 size: 13 residues. The V and J ends lost 1 base and 14 bases, in that order; junction bases with no gene match: 7. Here the CDR3 reads CSARVLAGGLEYF. The CDR3 bases are TGCAGTGCTAGAGTGCTAGCGGGAGGATTGGAGTACTTC.

V usage is TRBV20-1 and J usage is TRBJ2-1, with TRBD2 identical over 8 bases. Looked up from germline, CDR1 is DFQATT and CDR2 is SNEGSKA (reference sequence). This CDR3 region has 12 residues. The ends lost 7 bases at V and 9 bases at J; junction bases unmatched: 8. CDR3 protein: CSVPGLVVEQFF. The CDR3 nucleotides read TGCAGTGTACCGGGACTAGTCGTTGAGCAGTTCTTC.

This clonotype was picked up a small number of times. V usage is TRBV9 and J usage is TRBJ2-4, with TRBD2 matching 11 bases. The CDR3 is 18 amino acids. The J segment lost 2 bases and the V segment lost 3 bases, leaving 10 bases of the junction unmatched. Germline lookup yields CDR1 SGDLS and CDR2 YYNGEE. The CDR3 nucleotides read TGTGCCAGCAGCGACAACTTAGCGGGAGGGCCTTCCAAAAACATTCAGTACTTC. This translates into CASSDNLAGGPSKNIQYF. The variable domain in full, with the rest retrieved from reference TRBV9 and TRBJ2-4, is DSGVTQTPKHLITATGQRVTLRCSPRSGDLSVYWYQQSLDQGLQFLIQYYNGEERAKGNILERFSAQQFPDLHSELNLSSLELGDSALYFCASSDNLAGGPSKNIQYFGAGTRLSVL.

V is TRBV11-3 and J is TRBJ2-5, with 10 bases matching TRBD2. V gave up 1 base and J gave up 4 bases; unmatched junction bases: 12. CDR3 length equals 18 residues. Germline V gives CDR1 SGHNT, CDR2 YENEEA. The CDR3 protein is CASSLGGGAGGPSETQYF. The CDR3 region has the DNA TGTGCCAGCAGCTTAGGGGGGGGAGCGGGAGGGCCCTCAGAGACCCAGTACTTC.

The chain combines TRBV7-9 with TRBJ1-2; no clear D gene. Deletions cut 7 bases from V and 1 base from J, with 22 bases between. The germline V gene encodes CDR1 SEHNR and CDR2 FQNEAQ (reference sequence). The CDR3 sequence is 17 residues long. CDR3 in amino acids: CASTRRGRGSVNYGYTF. CDR3 nucleotides: TGTGCCAGCACCCGGCGCGGGCGCGGATCCGTTAACTATGGCTACACCTTC. Drawing the rest from reference TRBV7-9 and TRBJ1-2, the complete variable domain is DTGVSQNPRHKITKRGQNVTFRCDPISEHNRLYWYRQTLGQGPEFLTYFQNEAQLEKSRLLSDRFSAERPKGSFSTLEIQRTEQGDSAMYLCASTRRGRGSVNYGYTFGSGTRLTVV.

This clonotype came up a few times. The chain employs TRBV29-1 and TRBJ2-5, with TRBD1 as a possible D gene (6 bases). CDR3 length: 16 amino acids. V lost 4 bases and J lost 0, with 18 bases in between. Germline assignment: CDR1 SQVTM and CDR2 ANQGSEA. The CDR3 is CSVVTGTPNHQETQYF. DNA for the CDR3: TGCAGCGTTGTAACCGGGACACCGAACCACCAAGAGACCCAGTACTTC. Drawing the rest from reference TRBV29-1 and TRBJ2-5, the complete variable domain is SAVISQKPSRDICQRGTSLTIQCQVDSQVTMMFWYRQQPGQSLTLIATANQGSEATYESGFVIDKFPISRPNLTFSTLTVSNMSPEDSSIYLCSVVTGTPNHQETQYFGPGTRLLVL.